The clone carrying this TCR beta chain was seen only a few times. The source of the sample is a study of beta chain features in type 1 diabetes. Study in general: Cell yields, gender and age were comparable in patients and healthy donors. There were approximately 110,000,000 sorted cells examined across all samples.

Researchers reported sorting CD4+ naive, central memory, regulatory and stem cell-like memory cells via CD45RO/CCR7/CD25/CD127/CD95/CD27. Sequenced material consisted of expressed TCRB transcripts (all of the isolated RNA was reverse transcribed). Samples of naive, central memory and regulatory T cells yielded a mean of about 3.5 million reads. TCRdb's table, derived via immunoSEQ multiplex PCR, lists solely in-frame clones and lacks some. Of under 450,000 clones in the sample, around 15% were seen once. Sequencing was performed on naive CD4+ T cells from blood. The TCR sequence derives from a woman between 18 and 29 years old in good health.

The CDR3 loop is CAWTSGSPHYNEQFF. CDR3 DNA: TGTGCCTGGACTAGCGGGAGTCCTCACTACAATGAGCAGTTCTTC. This rearrangement joins TRBV30 to TRBJ2-1, with 10 bases aligning to TRBD2. V gave up 4 bases and J gave up 3 bases; unmatched junction bases: 6. This CDR3 is 15 amino acids long. Germline V CDR1 and CDR2: GTSNPN, SVGIG (reference sequence).